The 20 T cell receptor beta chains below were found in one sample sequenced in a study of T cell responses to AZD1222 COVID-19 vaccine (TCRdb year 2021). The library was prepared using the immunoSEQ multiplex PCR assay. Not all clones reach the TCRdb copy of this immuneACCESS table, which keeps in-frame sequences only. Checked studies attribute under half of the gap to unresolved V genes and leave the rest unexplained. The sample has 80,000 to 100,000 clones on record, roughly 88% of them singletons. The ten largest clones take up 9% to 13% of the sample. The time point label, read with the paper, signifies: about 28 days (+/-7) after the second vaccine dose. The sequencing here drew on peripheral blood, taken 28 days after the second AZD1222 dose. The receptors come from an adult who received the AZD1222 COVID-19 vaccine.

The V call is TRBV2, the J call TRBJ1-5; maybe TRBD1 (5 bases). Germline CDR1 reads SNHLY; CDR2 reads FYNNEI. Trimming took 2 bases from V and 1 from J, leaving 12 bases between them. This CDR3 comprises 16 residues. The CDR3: CASSESGGRSNQPQHF. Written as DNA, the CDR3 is TGTGCCAGCAGTGAATCGGGGGGTCGAAGCAATCAGCCCCAGCATTTT.

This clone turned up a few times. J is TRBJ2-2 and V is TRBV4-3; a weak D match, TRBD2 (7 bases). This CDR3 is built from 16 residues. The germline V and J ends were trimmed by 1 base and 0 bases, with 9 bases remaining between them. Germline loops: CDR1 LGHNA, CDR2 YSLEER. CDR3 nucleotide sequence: TGCGCCAGCAGCCAAGGGGAGGGGGCGAACACCGGGGAGCTGTTTTTT. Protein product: CASSQGEGANTGELFF.

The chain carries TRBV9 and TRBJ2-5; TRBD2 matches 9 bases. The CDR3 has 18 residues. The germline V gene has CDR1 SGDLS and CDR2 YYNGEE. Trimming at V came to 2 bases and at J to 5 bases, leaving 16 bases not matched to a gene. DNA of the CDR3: TGTGCCAGCAGCGTCACCCCCGGGACTAGCTTACTTCTGGAGACCCAGTACTTC. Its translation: CASSVTPGTSLLLETQYF.

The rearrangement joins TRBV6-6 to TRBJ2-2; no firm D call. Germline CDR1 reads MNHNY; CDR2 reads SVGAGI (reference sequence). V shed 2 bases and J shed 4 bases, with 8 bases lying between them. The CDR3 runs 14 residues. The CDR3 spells CASSYGQVTGELFF. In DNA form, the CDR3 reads TGTGCCAGCAGTTACGGGCAGGTCACCGGGGAGCTGTTTTTT.

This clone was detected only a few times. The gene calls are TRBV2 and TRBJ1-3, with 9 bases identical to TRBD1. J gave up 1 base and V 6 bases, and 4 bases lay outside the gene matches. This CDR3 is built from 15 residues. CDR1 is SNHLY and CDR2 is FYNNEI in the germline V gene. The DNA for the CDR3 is TGTGCCAGCAGACCCGGGACAGGGTCTGGAAACACCATATATTTT. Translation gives CASRPGTGSGNTIYF.

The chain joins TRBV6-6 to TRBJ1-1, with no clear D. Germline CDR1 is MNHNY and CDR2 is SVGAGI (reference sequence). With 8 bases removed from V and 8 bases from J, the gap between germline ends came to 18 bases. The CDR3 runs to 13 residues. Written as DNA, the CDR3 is TGTGCCAGCTGCCCTGTCGAGTACGGGGAAGCTTTCTTT. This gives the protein CASCPVEYGEAFF.

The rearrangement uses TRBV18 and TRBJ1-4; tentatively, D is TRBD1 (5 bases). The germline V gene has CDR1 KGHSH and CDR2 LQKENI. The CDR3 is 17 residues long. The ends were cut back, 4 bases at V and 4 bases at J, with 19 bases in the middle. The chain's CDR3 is CASSQNLITGGNEKLFF. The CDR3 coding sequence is TGTGCCAGCTCACAAAACCTAATAACAGGCGGTAATGAAAAACTGTTTTTT.

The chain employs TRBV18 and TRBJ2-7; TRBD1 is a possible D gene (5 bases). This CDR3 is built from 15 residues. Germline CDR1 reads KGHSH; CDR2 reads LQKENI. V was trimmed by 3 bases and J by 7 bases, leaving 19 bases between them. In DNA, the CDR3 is TGTGCCAGCTCACCTCTTTCCGGGCAGGGAAGAGAGCAGTACTTC. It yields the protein CASSPLSGQGREQYF.

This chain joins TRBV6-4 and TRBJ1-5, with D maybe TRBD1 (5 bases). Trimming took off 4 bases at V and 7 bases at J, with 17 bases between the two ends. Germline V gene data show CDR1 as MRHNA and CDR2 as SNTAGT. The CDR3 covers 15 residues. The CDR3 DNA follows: TGTGCCAGCAGTGCTGAAAAAGGGACTGGGCAGCCCCAGCATTTT. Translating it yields CASSAEKGTGQPQHF.

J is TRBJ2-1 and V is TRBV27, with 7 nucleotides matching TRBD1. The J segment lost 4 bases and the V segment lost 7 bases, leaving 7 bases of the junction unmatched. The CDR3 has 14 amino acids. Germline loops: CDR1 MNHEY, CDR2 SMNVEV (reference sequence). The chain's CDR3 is CASKFGTEYNEQFF. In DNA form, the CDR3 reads TGTGCCAGCAAGTTCGGGACAGAATACAATGAGCAGTTCTTC.

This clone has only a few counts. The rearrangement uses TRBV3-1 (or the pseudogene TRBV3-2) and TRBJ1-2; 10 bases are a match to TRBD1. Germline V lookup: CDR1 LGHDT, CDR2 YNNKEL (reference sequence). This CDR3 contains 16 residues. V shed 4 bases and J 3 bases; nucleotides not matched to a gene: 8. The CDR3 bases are TGTGCCAGCAGCCCGACAGGGGGCGGGGGTTACTATGGCTACACCTTC. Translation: CASSPTGGGGYYGYTF.

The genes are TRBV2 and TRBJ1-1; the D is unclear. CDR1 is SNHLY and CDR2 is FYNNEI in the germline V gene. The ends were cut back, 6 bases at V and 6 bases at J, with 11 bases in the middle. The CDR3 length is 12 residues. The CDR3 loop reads CASRVDHAEAFF. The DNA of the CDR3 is TGTGCCAGCAGGGTCGACCACGCTGAAGCTTTCTTT.

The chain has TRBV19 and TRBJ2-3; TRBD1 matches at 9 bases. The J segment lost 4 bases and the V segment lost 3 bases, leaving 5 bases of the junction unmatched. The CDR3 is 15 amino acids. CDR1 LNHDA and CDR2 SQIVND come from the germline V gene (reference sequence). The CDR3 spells CASSILGQGADTQYF. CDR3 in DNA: TGTGCCAGTAGTATTCTGGGACAGGGCGCAGATACGCAGTATTTT.

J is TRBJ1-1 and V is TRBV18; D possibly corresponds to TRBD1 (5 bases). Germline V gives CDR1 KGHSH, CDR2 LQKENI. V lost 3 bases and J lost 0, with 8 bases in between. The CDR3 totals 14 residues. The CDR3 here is CASSPGQMNTEAFF. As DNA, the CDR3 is TGTGCCAGCTCACCGGGGCAGATGAACACTGAAGCTTTCTTT. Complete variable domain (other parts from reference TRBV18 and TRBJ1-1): NAGVMQNPRHLVRRRGQEARLRCSPMKGHSHVYWYRQLPEEGLKFMVYLQKENIIDESGMPKERFSAEFPKEGPSILRIQQVVRGDSAAYFCASSPGQMNTEAFFGQGTRLTVV.

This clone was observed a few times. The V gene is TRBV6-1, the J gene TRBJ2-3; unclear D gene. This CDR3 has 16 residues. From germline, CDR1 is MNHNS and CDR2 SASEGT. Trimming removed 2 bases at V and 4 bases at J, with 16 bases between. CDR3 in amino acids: CASSEWAPDGADTQYF. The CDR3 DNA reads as TGTGCCAGCAGTGAATGGGCCCCCGACGGCGCAGATACGCAGTATTTT.

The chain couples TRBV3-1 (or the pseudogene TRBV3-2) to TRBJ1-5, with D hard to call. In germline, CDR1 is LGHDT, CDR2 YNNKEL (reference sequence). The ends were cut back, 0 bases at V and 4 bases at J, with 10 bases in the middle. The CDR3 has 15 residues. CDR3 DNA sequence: TGTGCCAGCAGCCAAGATAATCGGGTGAATCAGCCCCAGCATTTT. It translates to CASSQDNRVNQPQHF.

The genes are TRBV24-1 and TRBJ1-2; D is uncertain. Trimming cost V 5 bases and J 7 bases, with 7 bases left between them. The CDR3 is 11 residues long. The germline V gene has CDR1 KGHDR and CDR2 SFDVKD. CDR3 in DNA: TGTGCCACCAGTGGAGGGATTGGCTACACCTTC. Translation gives CATSGGIGYTF.

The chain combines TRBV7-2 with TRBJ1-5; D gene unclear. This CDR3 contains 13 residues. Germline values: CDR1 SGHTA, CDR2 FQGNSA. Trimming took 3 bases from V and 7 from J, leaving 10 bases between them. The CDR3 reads CASSFRDKQPQHF. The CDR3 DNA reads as TGTGCCAGCAGCTTCCGAGATAAACAGCCCCAGCATTTT.

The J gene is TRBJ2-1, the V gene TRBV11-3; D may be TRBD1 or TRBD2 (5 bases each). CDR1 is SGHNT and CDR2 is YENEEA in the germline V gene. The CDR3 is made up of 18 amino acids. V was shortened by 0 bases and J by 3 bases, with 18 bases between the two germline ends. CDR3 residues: CASSLDARGAANYNEQFF. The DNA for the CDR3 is TGTGCCAGCAGCTTAGACGCCCGAGGGGCAGCAAACTACAATGAGCAGTTCTTC.

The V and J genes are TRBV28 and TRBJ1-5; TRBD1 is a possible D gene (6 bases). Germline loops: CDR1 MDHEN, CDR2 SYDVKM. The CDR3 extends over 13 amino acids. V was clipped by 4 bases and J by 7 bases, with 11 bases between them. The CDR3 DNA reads TGTGCCAGCAGTTCCGACAGGTCACAGCCCCAGCATTTT. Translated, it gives CASSSDRSQPQHF. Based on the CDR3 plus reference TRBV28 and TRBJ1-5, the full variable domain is DVKVTQSSRYLVKRTGEKVFLECVQDMDHENMFWYRQDPGLGLRLIYFSYDVKMKEKGDIPEGYSVSREKKERFSLILESASTNQTSMYLCASSSDRSQPQHFGDGTRLSIL.